The clone carrying this T cell receptor beta chain has more than one count but fewer than ten. The target antigen is unknown. The entry originates in a study of cytomegalovirus exposure and HLA in healthy donors. General study points: The study recorded 164 TCR beta chains that were cytomegalovirus-associated. Reports credit the classifier with highly specific, highly sensitive diagnosis of cytomegalovirus status. On later analysis, the bulk of CMV-associated TCR beta chains appeared to be HLA-restricted.

Amplification used 60 Vbeta primers and 13 Jbeta primers. TCRdb's table, derived via immunoSEQ multiplex PCR, lists solely in-frame clones and lacks some. The sample holds under 90,000 clones, around three quarters seen once. The CDR3 totals 13 residues. Germline CDR1 and CDR2: SEHNR and FQNEAQ (reference sequence). The V and J ends lost 5 bases and 7 bases respectively, with 12 bases between them. The gene calls are TRBV7-9 and TRBJ2-1; D is unclear. Sequencing input: PBMCs. This receptor was obtained from a woman between 40 and 50 years old in good health and CMV-seronegative. Here the CDR3 DNA reads TGTGCCAGCAGCAAATTCAACGGGAATGAGCAGTTCTTC. Protein: CASSKFNGNEQFF.